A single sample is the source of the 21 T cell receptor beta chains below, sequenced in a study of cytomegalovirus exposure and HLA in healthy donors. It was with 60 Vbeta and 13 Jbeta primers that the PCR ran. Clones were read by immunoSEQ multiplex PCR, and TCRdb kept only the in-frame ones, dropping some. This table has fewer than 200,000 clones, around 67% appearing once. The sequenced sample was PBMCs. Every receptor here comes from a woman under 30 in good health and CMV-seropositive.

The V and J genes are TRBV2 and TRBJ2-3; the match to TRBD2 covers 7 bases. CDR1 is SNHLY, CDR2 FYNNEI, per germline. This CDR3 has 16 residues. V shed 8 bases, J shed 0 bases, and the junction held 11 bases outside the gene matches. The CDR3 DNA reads TGTGCCAGCCCTCCGTCGGGGGGACGCAGCACAGATACGCAGTATTTT. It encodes CASPPSGGRSTDTQYF.

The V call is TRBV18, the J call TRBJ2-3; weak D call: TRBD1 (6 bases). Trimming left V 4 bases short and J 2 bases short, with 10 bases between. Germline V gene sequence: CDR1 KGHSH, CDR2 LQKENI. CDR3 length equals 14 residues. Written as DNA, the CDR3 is TGTGCCAGCTCACAGGACAGAATCACAGATACGCAGTATTTT. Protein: CASSQDRITDTQYF.

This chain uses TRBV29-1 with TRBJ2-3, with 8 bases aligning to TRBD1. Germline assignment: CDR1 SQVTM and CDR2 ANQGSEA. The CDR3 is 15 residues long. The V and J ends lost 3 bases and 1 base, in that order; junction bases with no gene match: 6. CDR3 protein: CSVDPQDRGTDTQYF. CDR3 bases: TGCAGCGTTGACCCGCAGGACAGGGGCACAGATACGCAGTATTTT.

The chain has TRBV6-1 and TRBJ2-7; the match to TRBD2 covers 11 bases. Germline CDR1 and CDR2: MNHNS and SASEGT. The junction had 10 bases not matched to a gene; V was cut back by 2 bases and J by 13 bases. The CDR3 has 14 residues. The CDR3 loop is CASSEYQIAGGPYF. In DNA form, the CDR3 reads TGTGCCAGCAGTGAATATCAGATAGCGGGAGGGCCTTACTTC.

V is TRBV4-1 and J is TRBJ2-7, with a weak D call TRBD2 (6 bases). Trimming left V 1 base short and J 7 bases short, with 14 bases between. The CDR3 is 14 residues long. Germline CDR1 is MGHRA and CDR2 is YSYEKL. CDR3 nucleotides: TGCGCCAGCAGCCAAGTGTCGGACTACAGGGAGCAGTACTTC. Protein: CASSQVSDYREQYF.

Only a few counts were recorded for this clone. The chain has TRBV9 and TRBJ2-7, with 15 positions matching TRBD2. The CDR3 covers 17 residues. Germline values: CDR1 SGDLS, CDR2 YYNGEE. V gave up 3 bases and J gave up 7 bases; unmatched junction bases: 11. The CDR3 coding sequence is TGTGCCAGCAGCGGCCGGACTAGCGGGGGGGTTTCTCCTGAGCAGTACTTC. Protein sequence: CASSGRTSGGVSPEQYF.

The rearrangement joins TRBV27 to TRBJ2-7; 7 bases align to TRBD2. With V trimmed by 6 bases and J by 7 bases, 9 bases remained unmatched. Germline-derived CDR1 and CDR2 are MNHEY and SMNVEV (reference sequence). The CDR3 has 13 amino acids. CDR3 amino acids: CASSGGRGLEQYF. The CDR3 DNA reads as TGTGCCAGCAGCGGCGGGAGAGGATTGGAGCAGTACTTC.

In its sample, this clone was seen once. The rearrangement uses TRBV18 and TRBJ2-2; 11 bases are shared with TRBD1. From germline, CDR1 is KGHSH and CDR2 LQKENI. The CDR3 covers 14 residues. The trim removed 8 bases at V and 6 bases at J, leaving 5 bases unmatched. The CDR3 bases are TGTGCCAGCAGAGGACAGGGGGCGCCCGGGGAGCTGTTTTTT. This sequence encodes CASRGQGAPGELFF.

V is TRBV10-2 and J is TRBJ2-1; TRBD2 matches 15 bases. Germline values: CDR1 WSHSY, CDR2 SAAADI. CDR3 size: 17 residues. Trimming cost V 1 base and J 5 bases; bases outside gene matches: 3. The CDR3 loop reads CASSEYGLAGGDNEQFF. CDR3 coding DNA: TGCGCCAGCAGTGAGTATGGACTAGCGGGAGGGGACAATGAGCAGTTCTTC.

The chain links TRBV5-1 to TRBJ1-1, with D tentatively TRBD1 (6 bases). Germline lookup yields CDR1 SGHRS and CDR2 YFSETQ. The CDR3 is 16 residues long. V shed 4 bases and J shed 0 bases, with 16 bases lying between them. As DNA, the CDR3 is TGCGCCAGCAGCAAACACGCAGGGGTGGTGAACACTGAAGCTTTCTTT. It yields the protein CASSKHAGVVNTEAFF.

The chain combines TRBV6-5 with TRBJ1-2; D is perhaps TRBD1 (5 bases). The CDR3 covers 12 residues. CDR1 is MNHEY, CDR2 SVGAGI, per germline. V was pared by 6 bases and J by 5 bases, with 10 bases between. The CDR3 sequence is CASRPQGYGYTF. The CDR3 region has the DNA TGTGCCAGCAGGCCTCAGGGTTATGGCTACACCTTC.

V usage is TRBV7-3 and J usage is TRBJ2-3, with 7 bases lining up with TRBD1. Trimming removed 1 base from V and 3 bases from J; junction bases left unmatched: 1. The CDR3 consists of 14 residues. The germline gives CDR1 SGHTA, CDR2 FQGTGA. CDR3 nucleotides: TGTGCCAGCAGCTTAATACAGGGGACAGATACGCAGTATTTT. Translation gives CASSLIQGTDTQYF.

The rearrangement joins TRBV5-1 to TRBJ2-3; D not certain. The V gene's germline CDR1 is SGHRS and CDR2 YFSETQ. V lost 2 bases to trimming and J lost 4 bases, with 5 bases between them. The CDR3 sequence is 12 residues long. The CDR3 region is CASSFLSDTQYF. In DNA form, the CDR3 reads TGCGCCAGCAGCTTTCTTTCAGATACGCAGTATTTT.

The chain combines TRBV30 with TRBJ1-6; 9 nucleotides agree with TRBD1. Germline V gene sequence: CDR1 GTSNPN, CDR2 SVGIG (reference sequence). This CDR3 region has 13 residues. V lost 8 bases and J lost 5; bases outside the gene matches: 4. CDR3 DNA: TGTGCCCGGGGACAGGGTAATAATTCACCCCTCCACTTT. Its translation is CARGQGNNSPLHF. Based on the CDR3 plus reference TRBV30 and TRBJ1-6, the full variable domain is SQTIHQWPATLVQPVGSPLSLECTVEGTSNPNLYWYRQAAGRGLQLLFYSVGIGQISSEVPQNLSASRPQDRQFILSSKKLLLSDSGFYLCARGQGNNSPLHFGNGTRLTVT.

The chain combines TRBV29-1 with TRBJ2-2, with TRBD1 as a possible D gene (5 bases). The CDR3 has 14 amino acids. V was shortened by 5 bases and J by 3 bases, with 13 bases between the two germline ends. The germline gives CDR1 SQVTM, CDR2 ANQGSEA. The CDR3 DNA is TGCAGCGTTAAGGGGCCTCGAGACACCGGGGAGCTGTTTTTT. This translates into CSVKGPRDTGELFF.

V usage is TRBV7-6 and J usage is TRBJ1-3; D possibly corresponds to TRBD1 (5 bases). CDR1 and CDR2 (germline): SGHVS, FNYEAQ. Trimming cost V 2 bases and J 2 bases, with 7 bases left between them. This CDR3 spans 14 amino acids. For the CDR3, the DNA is TGTGCCAGCAGCTTATGGGGGGCTGGAAACACCATATATTTT. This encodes CASSLWGAGNTIYF.

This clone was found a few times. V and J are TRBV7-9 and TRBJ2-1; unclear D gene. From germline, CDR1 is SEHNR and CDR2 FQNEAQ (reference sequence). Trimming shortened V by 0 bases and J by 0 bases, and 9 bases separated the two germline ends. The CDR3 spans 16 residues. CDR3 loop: CASSLAPVSSYNEQFF. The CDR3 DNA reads TGTGCCAGCAGCTTAGCCCCTGTTAGCTCCTACAATGAGCAGTTCTTC. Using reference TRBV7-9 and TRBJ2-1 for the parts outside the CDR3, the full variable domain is DTGVSQNPRHKITKRGQNVTFRCDPISEHNRLYWYRQTLGQGPEFLTYFQNEAQLEKSRLLSDRFSAERPKGSFSTLEIQRTEQGDSAMYLCASSLAPVSSYNEQFFGPGTRLTVL.

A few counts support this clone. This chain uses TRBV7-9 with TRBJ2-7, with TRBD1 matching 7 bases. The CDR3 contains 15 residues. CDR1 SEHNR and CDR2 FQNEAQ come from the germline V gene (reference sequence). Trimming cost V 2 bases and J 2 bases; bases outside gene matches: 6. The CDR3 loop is CASSLSDRRAYEQYF. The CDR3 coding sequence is TGTGCCAGCAGCTTATCGGACAGGAGAGCCTACGAGCAGTACTTC.

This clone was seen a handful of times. The CDR3 DNA sequence: TGTGCCAGCAGCCCGGGGACTAGCGGAACCGAGCAGTACTTC. This codes for CASSPGTSGTEQYF. V is TRBV9 and J is TRBJ2-7; TRBD2 agrees at 11 bases. J lost 6 bases, V lost 4 bases, and 6 bases had no gene match. The CDR3 totals 14 residues. Per the germline V gene, CDR1 is SGDLS and CDR2 is YYNGEE. Based on the CDR3 plus reference TRBV9 and TRBJ2-7, the full variable domain is DSGVTQTPKHLITATGQRVTLRCSPRSGDLSVYWYQQSLDQGLQFLIQYYNGEERAKGNILERFSAQQFPDLHSELNLSSLELGDSALYFCASSPGTSGTEQYFGPGTRLTVT.

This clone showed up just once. The CDR3 sequence: CSALGSQEAFF. CDR3 bases: TGCAGCGCCCTGGGTTCACAGGAAGCTTTCTTT. V and J are TRBV29-1 and TRBJ1-1, with D uncertain. The V and J ends lost 7 bases and 8 bases respectively, with 14 bases between them. The CDR3 totals 11 residues. The V gene's germline CDR1 is SQVTM and CDR2 ANQGSEA.

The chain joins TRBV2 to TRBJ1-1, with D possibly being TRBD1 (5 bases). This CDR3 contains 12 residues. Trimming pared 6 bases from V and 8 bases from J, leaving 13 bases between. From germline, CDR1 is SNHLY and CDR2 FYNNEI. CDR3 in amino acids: CASSREGREAFF. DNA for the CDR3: TGTGCCAGCAGCAGGGAGGGAAGAGAAGCTTTCTTT.